This TCR beta chain came from a study of CD8 T cells in ankylosing spondylitis. The CDR3 extends over 16 amino acids. In germline, CDR1 is LGHDT, CDR2 YNNKEL (reference sequence). V lost 4 bases and J lost 3, with 17 bases in between. Molecular-barcoded quantitative 5'-RACE produced these TCR beta libraries. TCRdb passed the 5' RACE reads through MiXCR, listing each CDR3 protein once. Found here are hundreds of thousands of distinct CDR3 sequences, more than 25% of them singletons; the top ten hold about 0.92%. On this clonotype itself: Its target is not known.

General study points: CD8+ disease-linked clones were present at relatively low frequencies in blood. In reactive arthritis synovial fluid and blood, some motif variants had been reported before. A TCR beta motif of 7 to 9 highly homologous variants seemed to mark ankylosing spondylitis blood. Researchers reportedly found disease-linked clones significantly enriched in matched ankylosing spondylitis synovial fluid.

Sequencing used blood, either unsorted or a sorted T cell fraction (not recorded which). This TCR was recovered from a male donor with ankylosing spondylitis. This chain uses TRBV3-1 with TRBJ2-3; D ambiguous. Written as DNA, the CDR3 is TGTGCCAGCAGCCTTCCTCTGGGTTTGGGGACAGATACGCAGTATTTT. Its protein is CASSLPLGLGTDTQYF.